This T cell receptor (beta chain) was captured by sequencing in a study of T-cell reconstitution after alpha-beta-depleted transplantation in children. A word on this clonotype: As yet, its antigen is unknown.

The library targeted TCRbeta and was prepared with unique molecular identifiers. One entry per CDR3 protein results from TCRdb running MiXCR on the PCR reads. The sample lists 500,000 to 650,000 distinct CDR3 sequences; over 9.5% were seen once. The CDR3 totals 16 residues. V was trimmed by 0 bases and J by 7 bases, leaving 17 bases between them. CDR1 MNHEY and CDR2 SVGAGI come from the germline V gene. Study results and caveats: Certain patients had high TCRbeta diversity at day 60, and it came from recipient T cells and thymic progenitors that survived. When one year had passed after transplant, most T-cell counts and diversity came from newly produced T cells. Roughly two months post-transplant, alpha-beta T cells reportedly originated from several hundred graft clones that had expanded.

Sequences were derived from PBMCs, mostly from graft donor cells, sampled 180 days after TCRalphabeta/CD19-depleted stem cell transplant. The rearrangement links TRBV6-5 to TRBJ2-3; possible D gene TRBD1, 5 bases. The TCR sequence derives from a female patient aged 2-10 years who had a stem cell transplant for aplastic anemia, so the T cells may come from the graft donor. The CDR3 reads CASSYSKDRHTNTQYF. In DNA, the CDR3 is TGTGCCAGCAGTTACTCGAAAGACAGACATACGAATACGCAGTATTTT.